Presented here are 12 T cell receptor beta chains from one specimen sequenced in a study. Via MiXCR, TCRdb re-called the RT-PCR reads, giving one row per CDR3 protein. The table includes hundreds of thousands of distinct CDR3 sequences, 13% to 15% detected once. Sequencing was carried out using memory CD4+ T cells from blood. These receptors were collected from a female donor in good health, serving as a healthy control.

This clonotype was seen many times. CDR3: CASRRNLQGAKQFF. The CDR3 coding sequence is TGTGCCAGCAGGAGGAACCTTCAGGGGGCGAAGCAGTTCTTC. The chain uses TRBV6-5 and TRBJ2-1; TRBD1 matches at 8 bases. There are 14 residues in the CDR3. V shed 6 bases and J 11 bases; nucleotides not matched to a gene: 12. CDR1 and CDR2 (germline): MNHEY, SVGAGI.

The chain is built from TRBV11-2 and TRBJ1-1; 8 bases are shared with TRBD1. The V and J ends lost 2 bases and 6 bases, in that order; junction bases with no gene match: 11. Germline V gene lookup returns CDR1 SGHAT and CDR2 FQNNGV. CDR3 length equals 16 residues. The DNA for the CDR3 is TGTGCCAGCAGCTTAAATACCTGGACAGGGCGGTCTGAAGCTTTCTTT. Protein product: CASSLNTWTGRSEAFF.

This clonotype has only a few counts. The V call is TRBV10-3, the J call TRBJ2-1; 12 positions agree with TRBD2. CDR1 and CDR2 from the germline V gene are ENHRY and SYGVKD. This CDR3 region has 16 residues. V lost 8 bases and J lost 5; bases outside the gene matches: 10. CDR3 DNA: TGTGCCATCGGGCGGAGACTAGCGGGAGATCACAATGAGCAGTTCTTC. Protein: CAIGRRLAGDHNEQFF.

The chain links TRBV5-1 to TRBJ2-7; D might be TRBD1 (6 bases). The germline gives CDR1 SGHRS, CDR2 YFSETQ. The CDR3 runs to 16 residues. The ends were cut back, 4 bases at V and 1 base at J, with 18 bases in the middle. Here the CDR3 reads CASSDEQGRRSYEQYF. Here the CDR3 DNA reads TGCGCCAGCAGCGACGAACAGGGAAGAAGATCCTACGAGCAGTACTTC.

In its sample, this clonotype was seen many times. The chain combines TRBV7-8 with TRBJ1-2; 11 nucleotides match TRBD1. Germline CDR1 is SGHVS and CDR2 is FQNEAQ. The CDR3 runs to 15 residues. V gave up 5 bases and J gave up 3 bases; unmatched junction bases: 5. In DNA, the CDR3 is TGTGCCAGCAGCCCCGGACAGGGGGCGTACTATGGCTACACCTTC. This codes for CASSPGQGAYYGYTF.

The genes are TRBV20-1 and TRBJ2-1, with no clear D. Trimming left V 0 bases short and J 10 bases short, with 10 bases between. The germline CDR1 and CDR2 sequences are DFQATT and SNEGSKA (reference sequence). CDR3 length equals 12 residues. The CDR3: CSARDYLGEQFF. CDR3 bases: TGCAGTGCTAGAGACTACCTCGGGGAGCAGTTCTTC.

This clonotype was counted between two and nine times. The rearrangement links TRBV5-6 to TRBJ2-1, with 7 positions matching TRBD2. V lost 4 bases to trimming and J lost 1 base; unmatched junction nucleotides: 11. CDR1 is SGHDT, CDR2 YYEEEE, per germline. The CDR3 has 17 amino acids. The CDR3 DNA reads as TGTGCCAGCAGCCTCCAGCGACTAGCTTCGTCCTACAATGAGCAGTTCTTC. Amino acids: CASSLQRLASSYNEQFF.

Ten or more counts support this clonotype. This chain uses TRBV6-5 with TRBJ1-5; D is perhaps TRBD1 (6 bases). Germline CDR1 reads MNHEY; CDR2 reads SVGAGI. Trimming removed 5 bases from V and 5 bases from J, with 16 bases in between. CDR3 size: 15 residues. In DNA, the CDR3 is TGTGCCAGCAGTCGCCAAGGGGGGGCGGATCAGCCCCAGCATTTT. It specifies CASSRQGGADQPQHF.

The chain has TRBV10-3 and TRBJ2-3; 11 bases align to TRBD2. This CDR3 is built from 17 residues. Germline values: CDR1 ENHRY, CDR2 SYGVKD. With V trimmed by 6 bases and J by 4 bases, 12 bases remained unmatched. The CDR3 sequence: CAIRGGLAGDKSDTQYF. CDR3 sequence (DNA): TGTGCCATCAGGGGTGGACTAGCGGGTGATAAATCAGATACGCAGTATTTT.

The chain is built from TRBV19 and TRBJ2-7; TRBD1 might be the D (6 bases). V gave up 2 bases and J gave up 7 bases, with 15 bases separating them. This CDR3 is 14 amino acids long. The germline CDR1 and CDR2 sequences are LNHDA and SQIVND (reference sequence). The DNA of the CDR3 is TGTGCCAGTAGTATATCGGCAGGGGTGGGTGAGCAGTACTTC. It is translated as CASSISAGVGEQYF.

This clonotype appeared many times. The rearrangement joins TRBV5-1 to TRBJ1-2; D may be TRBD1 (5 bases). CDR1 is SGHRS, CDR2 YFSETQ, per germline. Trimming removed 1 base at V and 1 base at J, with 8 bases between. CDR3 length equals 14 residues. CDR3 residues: CASSLQGVNYGYTF. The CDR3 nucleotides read TGCGCCAGCAGCTTGCAGGGAGTTAACTATGGCTACACCTTC.

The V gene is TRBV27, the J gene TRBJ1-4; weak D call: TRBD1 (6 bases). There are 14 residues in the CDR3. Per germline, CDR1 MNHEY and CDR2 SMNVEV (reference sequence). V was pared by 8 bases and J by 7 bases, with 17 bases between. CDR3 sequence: CASGTTRGGEKLFF. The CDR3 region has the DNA TGTGCCAGCGGGACAACCCGAGGGGGTGAAAAACTGTTTTTT.